Following are 20 T cell receptor beta chains from one sample sequenced in a study of cytomegalovirus exposure and HLA in healthy donors. TCRdb's copy holds only in-frame clones and misses some; the assay was immunoSEQ multiplex PCR. The table lists around 100,000 clones, approximately 94% of them singletons. Sequencing was done on a sample of PBMCs. The receptors were gathered from a woman between 18 and 30 years old in good health and CMV-seronegative.

This clone showed up just a few times. The rearrangement joins TRBV6-4 to TRBJ2-3, with 8 nucleotides matching TRBD2. The CDR3 loop spans 14 amino acids. The V gene's germline CDR1 is MRHNA and CDR2 SNTAGT. The J segment lost 3 bases and the V segment lost 6 bases, leaving 5 bases of the junction unmatched. The DNA for the CDR3 is TGTGCCAGCAGCCGGCGGGGGGCGACAGATACGCAGTATTTT. Amino acids: CASSRRGATDTQYF.

V and J are TRBV7-9 and TRBJ2-5, with TRBD1 identical over 10 bases. With 5 bases clipped from V and 5 bases from J, the junction kept 8 bases outside the gene matches. The CDR3 extends over 15 amino acids. Germline-derived CDR1 and CDR2 are SEHNR and FQNEAQ (reference sequence). The CDR3 sequence: CASSPGDRGMETQYF. The CDR3 DNA is TGTGCCAGCAGCCCGGGGGACAGGGGTATGGAGACCCAGTACTTC. The whole variable domain, remainder taken from reference TRBV7-9 and TRBJ2-5, is DTGVSQNPRHKITKRGQNVTFRCDPISEHNRLYWYRQTLGQGPEFLTYFQNEAQLEKSRLLSDRFSAERPKGSFSTLEIQRTEQGDSAMYLCASSPGDRGMETQYFGPGTRLLVL.

DNA for the CDR3: TGCGCCAGCAGCCTCGGGACTAGCGGGGGGTTAGATACGCAGTATTTT. Protein: CASSLGTSGGLDTQYF. The chain combines TRBV5-1 with TRBJ2-3; TRBD2 matches 15 bases. V lost 4 bases to trimming and J lost 5 bases; unmatched junction nucleotides: 5. Per germline, CDR1 SGHRS and CDR2 YFSETQ. This CDR3 is built from 16 residues.

The chain links TRBV7-9 to TRBJ2-1; 11 nucleotides line up with TRBD2. Trimming at V came to 4 bases and at J to 4 bases, leaving 3 bases not matched to a gene. Germline CDR1 and CDR2: SEHNR and FQNEAQ (reference sequence). The CDR3 runs to 15 residues. The CDR3 reads CASSSGLAGYNEQFF. The CDR3 DNA sequence: TGTGCCAGCAGCTCAGGACTAGCGGGTTACAATGAGCAGTTCTTC.

The chain couples TRBV5-1 to TRBJ1-5; D is ambiguous. There are 14 residues in the CDR3. The germline gives CDR1 SGHRS, CDR2 YFSETQ. Deletions cut 0 bases from V and 4 bases from J, with 8 bases between. The CDR3 protein is CASSLEQPNQPQHF. The CDR3 nucleotides are TGCGCCAGCAGCTTGGAACAGCCTAATCAGCCCCAGCATTTT.

V gene TRBV2 combines with J gene TRBJ2-1, with TRBD2 matching 7 bases. Losses at the gene ends were 7 bases for V and 4 bases for J; bases not matched to a gene: 4. The CDR3 consists of 13 residues. Germline CDR1 SNHLY, CDR2 FYNNEI. For the CDR3, the DNA is TGTGCCAGCAAAGGACTAGGATACAATGAGCAGTTCTTC. This encodes CASKGLGYNEQFF.

The rearrangement uses TRBV27 and TRBJ2-7; tentatively, D is TRBD1 (5 bases). CDR1 and CDR2 from the germline V gene are MNHEY and SMNVEV (reference sequence). Trimming shortened V by 4 bases and J by 4 bases, and 8 bases separated the two germline ends. The CDR3 runs 12 residues. The chain's CDR3 is CASSSQGYEQYF. The CDR3 nucleotides are TGTGCCAGCAGTTCCCAGGGTTACGAGCAGTACTTC.

The chain couples TRBV5-1 to TRBJ2-3; possible D gene TRBD1, 5 bases. The germline V gene has CDR1 SGHRS and CDR2 YFSETQ. The CDR3 sequence is 15 residues long. V lost 0 bases, J lost 4 bases, and 12 bases lay in between. The CDR3 spells CASSLAGMWADTQYF. As DNA, the CDR3 is TGCGCCAGCAGCTTGGCAGGGATGTGGGCAGATACGCAGTATTTT.

The chain has TRBV5-6 and TRBJ2-7; TRBD2 aligns across 8 bases. V lost 4 bases to trimming and J lost 2 bases; unmatched junction nucleotides: 8. Looked up from germline, CDR1 is SGHDT and CDR2 is YYEEEE. The CDR3 has 15 amino acids. In DNA form, the CDR3 reads TGTGCCAGCAGCGTATTAGCGGGAACCCCCTACGAGCAGTACTTC. Translating it yields CASSVLAGTPYEQYF. Full variable domain (outside the CDR3, taken from reference TRBV5-6 and TRBJ2-7): DAGVTQSPTHLIKTRGQQVTLRCSPKSGHDTVSWYQQALGQGPQFIFQYYEEEERQRGNFPDRFSGHQFPNYSSELNVNALLLGDSALYLCASSVLAGTPYEQYFGPGTRLTVT.

The chain is built from TRBV19 and TRBJ2-1; D not certain. CDR1 and CDR2 from the germline V gene are LNHDA and SQIVND (reference sequence). This CDR3 region has 20 residues. Between the trimmed V and J ends, which lost 5 bases and 0 bases, there was a span of 26 bases. CDR3 region: CASSSRNLPPTSSSYNEQFF. Here the CDR3 DNA reads TGTGCCAGTAGTTCCAGGAACTTACCCCCAACAAGCAGCTCCTACAATGAGCAGTTCTTC.

The chain links TRBV18 to TRBJ1-1, with D possibly matching TRBD1 (5 bases). V dropped 3 bases and J dropped 0 bases, with 14 bases sitting between them. The CDR3 loop spans 16 amino acids. Germline V gives CDR1 KGHSH, CDR2 LQKENI. The CDR3: CASSPTTTDMNTEAFF. The CDR3 DNA follows: TGTGCCAGCTCACCTACCACGACGGACATGAACACTGAAGCTTTCTTT.

The chain employs TRBV15 and TRBJ2-1; 8 nucleotides line up with TRBD2. The germline gives CDR1 LNHNV, CDR2 YYDKDF (reference sequence). This CDR3 has 17 amino acids. Trimming removed 2 bases from V and 7 bases from J; junction bases left unmatched: 13. CDR3 coding DNA: TGTGCCACCAGCAGATTTGGAAGCGGGACTAGGACTAATGAGCAGTTCTTC. Its protein product is CATSRFGSGTRTNEQFF.

This chain connects TRBV19 to TRBJ2-2, with D possibly being TRBD1 (6 bases). The CDR3 has 15 amino acids. Deletions cut 1 base from V and 6 bases from J, with 12 bases between. Germline values: CDR1 LNHDA, CDR2 SQIVND (reference sequence). The CDR3 is CASSIGGRGAGELFF. The CDR3 DNA sequence: TGTGCCAGTAGTATAGGTGGCAGGGGCGCCGGGGAGCTGTTTTTT.

The chain has TRBV7-9 and TRBJ2-2, with 9 bases identical to TRBD1. This CDR3 is built from 14 residues. V was clipped by 4 bases and J by 6 bases; unmatched bases: 3. CDR1 is SEHNR, CDR2 FQNEAQ, per germline (reference sequence). The DNA for the CDR3 is TGTGCCAGCAGCTCGGGACAGGGTTCCGGGGAGCTGTTTTTT. This gives the protein CASSSGQGSGELFF. Full variable domain (missing parts from reference TRBV7-9 and TRBJ2-2): DTGVSQNPRHKITKRGQNVTFRCDPISEHNRLYWYRQTLGQGPEFLTYFQNEAQLEKSRLLSDRFSAERPKGSFSTLEIQRTEQGDSAMYLCASSSGQGSGELFFGEGSRLTVL.

The rearrangement links TRBV7-9 to TRBJ2-7; 9 nucleotides align to TRBD2. This CDR3 has 16 amino acids. Germline CDR1 SEHNR, CDR2 FQNEAQ (reference sequence). V gave up 1 base and J gave up 6 bases; unmatched junction bases: 10. CDR3 protein: CASSLDWRGGPPEQYF. For the CDR3, the DNA is TGTGCCAGCAGCTTAGATTGGCGGGGGGGTCCGCCCGAGCAGTACTTC.

V usage is TRBV6-1 and J usage is TRBJ1-2, with TRBD1 matching over 9 bases. Trimming removed 4 bases from V and 8 bases from J; junction bases left unmatched: 2. Germline loops: CDR1 MNHNS, CDR2 SASEGT. The CDR3 covers 12 residues. DNA of the CDR3: TGTGCCAGCAGTGTCACAGGGGGCGGCTACACCTTC. It translates to CASSVTGGGYTF.

The chain couples TRBV7-8 to TRBJ1-4, with 9 bases lining up with TRBD1. Per the germline V gene, CDR1 is SGHVS and CDR2 is FQNEAQ. This CDR3 has 15 amino acids. V lost 4 bases and J lost 8; bases outside the gene matches: 8. The CDR3 is CASSSPGTGYEKLFF. In nucleotides, the CDR3 is TGTGCCAGCAGCTCACCCGGGACAGGGTACGAAAAACTGTTTTTT. Full variable domain (remainder filled in from reference TRBV7-8 and TRBJ1-4): GAGVSQSPRYKVAKRGQDVALRCDPISGHVSLFWYQQALGQGPEFLTYFQNEAQLDKSGLPSDRFFAERPEGSVSTLKIQRTQQEDSAVYLCASSSPGTGYEKLFFGSGTQLSVL.

V gene TRBV29-1 combines with J gene TRBJ2-7; D might be TRBD2 (6 bases). The V gene's germline CDR1 is SQVTM and CDR2 ANQGSEA. The V gene lost 1 base and the J gene lost 2 bases, with 12 bases spanning the gap. The CDR3 runs to 14 residues. The CDR3 protein is CSVEGDRTTYEQYF. CDR3 DNA: TGCAGCGTTGAAGGGGATAGGACTACCTACGAGCAGTACTTC.

This clone was picked up a small number of times. V gene TRBV6-1 combines with J gene TRBJ2-7; D may be TRBD1 (6 bases). This CDR3 region has 14 residues. Per germline, CDR1 MNHNS and CDR2 SASEGT. Trimming pared 6 bases from V and 2 bases from J, leaving 14 bases between. CDR3 sequence reads: CASSPGVQTYEQYF. CDR3 nucleotide sequence: TGTGCCAGCAGCCCAGGGGTCCAAACCTACGAGCAGTACTTC.

The chain joins TRBV5-8 to TRBJ2-3; D gene unclear. This CDR3 has 16 residues. The ends were cut back, 0 bases at V and 0 bases at J, with 11 bases in the middle. CDR1 SGHTS and CDR2 YDEGEE come from the germline V gene. CDR3: CASSLGSLLSTDTQYF. As DNA, the CDR3 is TGTGCCAGCAGCTTGGGTTCCCTACTTAGCACAGATACGCAGTATTTT. The full variable domain, with the rest looked up from reference TRBV5-8 and TRBJ2-3, is EAGVTQSPTHLIKTRGQQATLRCSPISGHTSVYWYQQALGLGLQFLLWYDEGEERNRGNFPPRFSGRQFPNYSSELNVNALELEDSALYLCASSLGSLLSTDTQYFGPGTRLTVL.